This TCR beta chain was identified during a study of memory CD4+ T cells and cytomegalovirus serostatus. Germline V gene data show CDR1 as DFQATT and CDR2 as SNEGSKA (reference sequence). V lost 7 bases, J lost 5 bases, and 11 bases lay in between. This CDR3 is 11 amino acids long. In regard to this clone: Its target is not known.

The sort gate was single viable CD3+CD4+CD8-CD45RO+ cells for memory CD4+ T cells. Original methodology: After removing out-of-frame reads, over 2 million distinct TCRbeta sequences remained. Generated by immunoSEQ multiplex PCR, the TCRdb table keeps only in-frame clones and is missing some. V, J and clone size reflect that table, while D and trimming were determined from the DNA. The repertoire holds about 25,000 clones, with less than 80% as singletons. Overall study findings and caveats: Suggested: most of the CMV-linked TCR signature lies in CD4+ memory cells.

This TCR came from an adult in good health and CMV-seronegative. The sample taken for sequencing was memory CD4+ T cells from blood. V is TRBV20-1 and J is TRBJ2-5, with D possibly matching TRBD2 (6 bases). CDR3 amino acids: CSVAGSETQYF. CDR3 in DNA: TGCAGTGTGGCGGGATCGGAGACCCAGTACTTC.